This T cell receptor beta chain comes out of a study of blood T cell repertoires in COVID-19 (dated by TCRdb to the early 2020s). For the wider study: Samples covering the acute and convalescent phases of COVID-19 were provided by collaborators in the United States, Italy and Spain. The samples were drawn from two sources: the first 160 participants of the ongoing ImmuneRACE study, and some 1,300 subjects contributed by 6 global collaborators. A de-identified subject ID, COVID-19 status, age in years and sex were almost always included in the sample metadata. The repertoires were made available in a free public database intended to serve as a resource for research on the immune response to SARS-CoV-2. Subjects who had been exposed to COVID-19, were actively infected with it, or had recovered from it provided the deeply sampled blood TCRbeta repertoires that made up the dataset. Where HLA class I and class II types were available, the types were taken from metadata supplied by the sample provider, not from assay-based typing. The material from the prospective study consisted of cDNA or gDNA derived from T cells, B-cell-depleted T cells, or PBMCs. Study-wide conclusions, independent of this receptor: Clinical and demographic metadata were provided uncurated, with the amount varying by source and participant.

Collaborating institutions collected whole blood in K2EDTA tubes following their own protocols. Collaborator samples were shipped for TCRbeta analysis as frozen whole blood, isolated PBMCs, or DNA extracted from either sample type. TCRbeta CDR3 regions were amplified from genomic DNA by means of the immunoSEQ Assay, a bias-controlled multiplex PCR. On the study's bioinformatics: Within the assay, amplification of reference gene primers was used to estimate how many nucleated cells each sample contained. To quantify the absolute abundance of each unique TCRbeta CDR3 rearrangement, sequence reads were collapsed and filtered. Productive Simpson clonality was computed per sample as the square root of Simpson's diversity index over productive rearrangements. TCRdb stores this immuneACCESS table with in-frame sequences only. Part of the clones is absent; in the studies checked, under half of the shortfall reflects unresolved V genes, and no reason is known for the rest. The V and J calls and clone size are taken from that table; D and trimming were inferred from the DNA. For this sample there are roughly 200,000 clones; 88% appear just once. The ten largest clones capture 1.5% to 2% of the sample.

Notes on this clone: Its antigen remains undetermined. The sample holds no much larger clone one base away, and base qualities are not on file.

Sequencing used peripheral blood. This TCR derives from a man aged 65 to 79 with acute or convalescent COVID-19.

The nucleotide sequence reads as follows: TGTGCCAGCAGCCAGGACAGGGTTTCTGGAAACACCATATATTTT. The encoded protein is CASSQDRVSGNTIYF. In this chain, TRBV7-9 is recombined with TRBJ1-3, with 8 bases aligning to TRBD1. From V the trimming removes 5 bases and from J it removes 1 base, while the gene matches leave 4 bases of the junction unaccounted for. Taken from cysteine to phenylalanine, the CDR3 has 15 residues. Only the CDR3 region is kept as DNA, spanning 45 bases read in frame from base 1. CDR1 and CDR2 are read off the germline V gene (reference sequence) as SEHNR and FQNEAQ.